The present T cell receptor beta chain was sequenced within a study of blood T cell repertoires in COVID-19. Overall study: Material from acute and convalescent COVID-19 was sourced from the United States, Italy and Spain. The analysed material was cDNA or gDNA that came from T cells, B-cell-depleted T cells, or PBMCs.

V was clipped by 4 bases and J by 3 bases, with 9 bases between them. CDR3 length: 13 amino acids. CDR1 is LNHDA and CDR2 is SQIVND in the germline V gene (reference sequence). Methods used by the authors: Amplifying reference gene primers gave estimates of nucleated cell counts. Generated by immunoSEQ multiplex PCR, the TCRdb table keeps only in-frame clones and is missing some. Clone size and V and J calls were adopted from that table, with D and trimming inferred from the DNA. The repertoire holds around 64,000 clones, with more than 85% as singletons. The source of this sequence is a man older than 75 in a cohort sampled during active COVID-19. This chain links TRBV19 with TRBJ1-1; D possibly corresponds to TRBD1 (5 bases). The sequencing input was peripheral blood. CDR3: CASSKWDYTEAFF. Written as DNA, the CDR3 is TGTGCCAGTAGTAAATGGGACTACACTGAAGCTTTCTTT. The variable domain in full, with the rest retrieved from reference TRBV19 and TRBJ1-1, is DGGITQSPKYLFRKEGQNVTLSCEQNLNHDAMYWYRQDPGQGLRLIYYSQIVNDFQKGDIAEGYSVSREKKESFPLTVTSAQKNPTAFYLCASSKWDYTEAFFGQGTRLTVV.